The 17 T cell receptor beta chains listed next were all sequenced from one sample in a study of cytomegalovirus exposure and HLA in healthy donors. The PCR ran on 60 Vbeta and 13 Jbeta primers. Profiled with immunoSEQ multiplex PCR; TCRdb holds only in-frame clones, not every one. The sample has about 170,000 clones; 80% to 90% are singletons. The sequencing sample was made of PBMCs. The origin of the receptors is a woman aged 18-29 years in good health and CMV-seronegative.

The chain joins TRBV28 to TRBJ1-1; 11 bases line up with TRBD1. The germline V gene has CDR1 MDHEN and CDR2 SYDVKM. The CDR3 is made up of 15 amino acids. V was pared by 4 bases and J by 4 bases, with 5 bases of the junction left unmatched. The CDR3 nucleotides read TGTGCCAGCAGTTCGGGACAGGGGGGGGCCACTGAAGCTTTCTTT. It codes for CASSSGQGGATEAFF. Full variable domain (outside the CDR3, taken from reference TRBV28 and TRBJ1-1): DVKVTQSSRYLVKRTGEKVFLECVQDMDHENMFWYRQDPGLGLRLIYFSYDVKMKEKGDIPEGYSVSREKKERFSLILESASTNQTSMYLCASSSGQGGATEAFFGQGTRLTVV.

The genes are TRBV7-9 and TRBJ2-7, with D perhaps matching TRBD2 (6 bases). This CDR3 has 15 amino acids. The V gene lost 0 bases and the J gene lost 6 bases, with 15 bases spanning the gap. Germline-derived CDR1 and CDR2 are SEHNR and FQNEAQ (reference sequence). The CDR3 sequence: CASSLADPGVGEQYF. Here the CDR3 DNA reads TGTGCCAGCAGCTTAGCGGATCCGGGGGTGGGCGAGCAGTACTTC.

This chain connects TRBV11-2 to TRBJ2-6, with a tentative D call TRBD2 (5 bases). The CDR3 is 15 residues long. CDR1 is SGHAT and CDR2 is FQNNGV in the germline V gene. Deletions cut 1 base from V and 2 bases from J, with 6 bases between. DNA for the CDR3: TGTGCCAGCAGCTTAGGGGGAGCTGGGGCCAACGTCCTGACTTTC. Protein: CASSLGGAGANVLTF.

The CDR3 here is CASSSDSNTEAFF. In DNA, the CDR3 is TGTGCCAGCAGCTCAGACAGTAACACTGAAGCTTTCTTT. The chain combines TRBV13 with TRBJ1-1; TRBD1 might be the D (5 bases). The CDR3 is 13 amino acids. Germline V gene data show CDR1 as PRHDT and CDR2 as FYEKMQ (reference sequence). V was pared by 4 bases and J by 2 bases, with 8 bases between. The full variable domain, completed using reference TRBV13 and TRBJ1-1, is AAGVIQSPRHLIKEKRETATLKCYPIPRHDTVYWYQQGPGQDPQFLISFYEKMQSDKGSIPDRFSAQQFSDYHSELNMSSLELGDSALYFCASSSDSNTEAFFGQGTRLTVV.

The chain links TRBV28 to TRBJ1-1; tentative D call: TRBD1 (6 bases). Germline assignment: CDR1 MDHEN and CDR2 SYDVKM. CDR3 length: 14 residues. V was shortened by 6 bases and J by 4 bases, with 15 bases between the two germline ends. The CDR3: CASSPGGRGTEAFF. As DNA, the CDR3 is TGTGCCAGCAGCCCGGGGGGGCGAGGCACTGAAGCTTTCTTT.

V is TRBV13 and J is TRBJ2-7; 10 nucleotides agree with TRBD1. CDR1 and CDR2 from the germline V gene are PRHDT and FYEKMQ (reference sequence). The length of the CDR3 is 15 residues. The trim removed 5 bases at V and 6 bases at J, leaving 10 bases unmatched. CDR3 region: CASSVAGTGVIEQYF. The DNA for the CDR3 is TGTGCCAGCAGCGTCGCCGGGACAGGGGTTATCGAGCAGTACTTC. Filled out from reference TRBV13 and TRBJ2-7, the complete variable domain reads AAGVIQSPRHLIKEKRETATLKCYPIPRHDTVYWYQQGPGQDPQFLISFYEKMQSDKGSIPDRFSAQQFSDYHSELNMSSLELGDSALYFCASSVAGTGVIEQYFGPGTRLTVT.

The chain employs TRBV12-2 and TRBJ2-5; the table's D gene call, TRBD2, was not cross checked with the DNA. The J call may be incorrect, as the DNA end agrees better with TRBJ2-7. TRBV12-2 is marked as a pseudogene. The length of the CDR3 is 14 residues. The CDR3 sequence: CASRLGRESYEQYF. The CDR3 DNA is TGTGCAAGTCGCTTAGGGCGGGAGTCGTACGAGCAGTACTTC.

The chain employs TRBV21-1 and TRBJ2-3; the listed D gene, TRBD2, was not tested against the DNA. TRBV21-1 is listed as a pseudogene. CDR3 size: 16 residues. This chain's CDR3 is CASSKVLAESTDTQYF. CDR3 nucleotide sequence: TGTGCCAGCAGCAAAGTCCTAGCGGAAAGCACAGATACGCAGTATTTT.

The chain links TRBV25-1 to TRBJ2-2, with TRBD1 matching 9 bases. The CDR3 covers 15 residues. V lost 3 bases to trimming and J lost 4 bases; unmatched junction nucleotides: 3. The germline V gene has CDR1 MGHDK and CDR2 SYGVNS. CDR3 protein: CASSEGQGFTGELFF. The CDR3 DNA is TGTGCCAGCAGTGAGGGACAGGGCTTCACCGGGGAGCTGTTTTTT. Using reference TRBV25-1 and TRBJ2-2 for the parts outside the CDR3, the full variable domain is EADIYQTPRYLVIGTGKKITLECSQTMGHDKMYWYQQDPGMELHLIHYSYGVNSTEKGDLSSESTVSRIRTEHFPLTLESARPSHTSQYLCASSEGQGFTGELFFGEGSRLTVL.

This clone was counted once. The J gene is TRBJ2-1, the V gene TRBV5-6; no clear D. Trimming left V 0 bases short and J 7 bases short, with 14 bases between. There are 15 residues in the CDR3. Per the germline V gene, CDR1 is SGHDT and CDR2 is YYEEEE. The CDR3 DNA reads TGTGCCAGCAGCTTGGGCGGTACAACGTTAAATGAGCAGTTCTTC. It yields the protein CASSLGGTTLNEQFF.

The rearrangement joins TRBV6-5 to TRBJ2-7; 7 nucleotides line up with TRBD2. The CDR3 runs to 15 residues. The V and J ends lost 0 bases and 2 bases, in that order; junction bases with no gene match: 4. Germline V gives CDR1 MNHEY, CDR2 SVGAGI. Here the CDR3 reads CASSYSAGVAYEQYF. CDR3 coding DNA: TGTGCCAGCAGTTACTCGGCGGGAGTGGCCTACGAGCAGTACTTC.

This clone was counted many times. The V call is TRBV25-1, the J call TRBJ2-7, with D possibly TRBD1 on 5 matching bases. This CDR3 region has 18 residues. Trimming stripped 2 bases from V and 5 bases from J, with 25 bases between. In germline, CDR1 is MGHDK, CDR2 SYGVNS. In DNA form, the CDR3 reads TGTGCCAGCAGTGAAGGGCCCCAGGGCGAGCGCCCAGGTAACGAGCAGTACTTC. Its protein product is CASSEGPQGERPGNEQYF.

The gene calls are TRBV4-1 and TRBJ2-7; TRBD2 matches at 9 bases. Trimming removed 3 bases from V and 5 bases from J; junction bases left unmatched: 11. CDR1 is MGHRA and CDR2 is YSYEKL in the germline V gene. This CDR3 has 16 amino acids. CDR3 residues: CASSQGLLAGMDEQYF. The CDR3 DNA reads TGCGCCAGCAGCCAGGGTCTGCTAGCGGGAATGGACGAGCAGTACTTC.

This sequence joins TRBV6-1 and TRBJ1-2, with D maybe TRBD1 (5 bases). The CDR3 has 15 residues. Trimming took 6 bases from V and 5 from J, leaving 19 bases between them. Germline assignment: CDR1 MNHNS and CDR2 SASEGT. CDR3 sequence reads: CASSILHGEGYGYTF. The CDR3 DNA follows: TGTGCCAGCAGCATACTGCATGGGGAGGGGTATGGCTACACCTTC.

V and J are TRBV6-1 and TRBJ2-7; 11 bases map to TRBD2. Germline CDR1 MNHNS, CDR2 SASEGT. The length of the CDR3 is 16 residues. J lost 8 bases, V lost 4 bases, and 13 bases had no gene match. The CDR3 loop is CASSVGLAGLGVKQYF. The DNA for the CDR3 is TGTGCCAGCAGTGTAGGACTAGCGGGTCTTGGAGTTAAGCAGTACTTC.

In this sample, this clone turned up a few times. The CDR3 loop reads CASSQAGSFEQYF. The CDR3 nucleotides are TGCGCCAGCAGCCAAGCGGGATCCTTTGAGCAGTACTTC. The chain is built from TRBV5-1 and TRBJ2-7, with 7 bases that match TRBD2. The germline V gene has CDR1 SGHRS and CDR2 YFSETQ. CDR3 length: 13 residues. J gave up 7 bases and V 4 bases, and 8 bases lay outside the gene matches.

This clone is a singleton in its sample. The chain links TRBV9 to TRBJ1-2, with TRBD1 matching over 8 bases. With 2 bases clipped from V and 8 bases from J, the junction kept 8 bases outside the gene matches. This CDR3 is 14 amino acids long. Germline assignment: CDR1 SGDLS and CDR2 YYNGEE. In nucleotides, the CDR3 is TGTGCCAGCAGCGTTTCCGGACAGGGTTTCGGCTACACCTTC. Encoded protein: CASSVSGQGFGYTF.